These 12 T cell receptor beta chains came from one sample sequenced in a study of regulatory T cells in long-lasting Graves disease. The authors built TCR beta libraries using iRepertoire HTBI primers and Arm-PCR of CDR3 regions. TCRdb fed the multiplex PCR reads into MiXCR, producing one record per CDR3 protein. The table shows 360,000 or so distinct CDR3 sequences, with 20% to 25% occurring only once. Time point defined: persistent/refractory GD, antithyroid drugs over 5 years with positive TRAb. PBMC RNA served as the TCR library source. This sample comprised peripheral blood mononuclear cells (PBMCs), obtained when the disease was refractory, from a patient treated with antithyroid drugs. All receptors come from a woman aged 40 to 50 with Graves disease.

The chain employs TRBV19 and TRBJ2-1, with 14 bases that match TRBD2. The CDR3 is 18 amino acids. Per germline, CDR1 LNHDA and CDR2 SQIVND (reference sequence). The J segment lost 9 bases and the V segment lost 0 bases, leaving 10 bases of the junction unmatched. Here the CDR3 DNA reads TGTGCCAGTAGTATAGATTTACTGGGACTAGCGGGAGAAGGTGAGCAGTTCTTC. Protein: CASSIDLLGLAGEGEQFF.

This clonotype was picked up a small number of times. In DNA, the CDR3 is TGTGCCAGCTGGGACGCCCCGAGGATTGAGCAGTTCTTC. It translates to CASWDAPRIEQFF. The chain couples TRBV28 to TRBJ2-1; D tentatively fits TRBD1 or TRBD2 (5 bases each). Germline lookup yields CDR1 MDHEN and CDR2 SYDVKM. V lost 8 bases and J 9 bases, leaving 17 bases between the germline ends. This CDR3 region has 13 residues.

V and J are TRBV5-1 and TRBJ2-2, with TRBD2 matching over 14 bases. The CDR3 consists of 15 residues. V lost 8 bases to trimming and J lost 7 bases; unmatched junction nucleotides: 7. Germline values: CDR1 SGHRS, CDR2 YFSETQ. CDR3 DNA: TGCGCCAGTTCCGGGACTAGCGGGAGTATCGGGGAGCTGTTTTTT. Protein sequence: CASSGTSGSIGELFF.

The gene calls are TRBV6-1 and TRBJ1-3; a weak D match, TRBD1 (6 bases). The CDR3 consists of 16 residues. V was cut by 7 bases and J by 4 bases, with 20 bases left in between. Germline V gene lookup returns CDR1 MNHNS and CDR2 SASEGT. In DNA form, the CDR3 reads TGTGCCAGCATTGATGCGGGGGCCGGCCCCGGAAACACCATATATTTT. Translated: CASIDAGAGPGNTIYF.

This clonotype was recorded many times. The gene calls are TRBV11-2 and TRBJ2-7; D may be TRBD1 (5 bases). Germline V gene lookup returns CDR1 SGHAT and CDR2 FQNNGV. The CDR3 is 13 amino acids. Trimming took off 4 bases at V and 2 bases at J, with 9 bases between the two ends. CDR3 coding DNA: TGTGCCAGCAGCTACGACAGAGCCTACGAGCAGTACTTC. Protein product: CASSYDRAYEQYF.

This clonotype was counted a few times. This chain uses TRBV11-1 with TRBJ2-1; weak D call: TRBD2 (6 bases). Looked up from germline, CDR1 is SGHAT and CDR2 is FQDESV (reference sequence). The CDR3 extends over 14 amino acids. The germline V and J ends were trimmed by 7 bases and 8 bases, with 18 bases remaining between them. CDR3 in DNA: TGTGCCAGCACCCCAGGGTGGGGGGACGATGAGCAGTTCTTC. Protein: CASTPGWGDDEQFF.

The chain carries TRBV15 and TRBJ1-1, with D perhaps TRBD1 (5 bases). Germline V gene sequence: CDR1 LNHNV, CDR2 YYDKDF (reference sequence). The CDR3 consists of 17 residues. Trimming shortened V by 1 base and J by 8 bases, and 23 bases separated the two germline ends. CDR3 DNA sequence: TGTGCCACCAGCAGAGGGCCGGGCAGGGAGAGGCACTGGGAAGCTTTCTTT. Translating gives CATSRGPGRERHWEAFF.

V and J are TRBV5-6 and TRBJ1-3; 7 bases agree with TRBD1. The junction had 4 bases not matched to a gene; V was cut back by 1 base and J by 0 bases. Germline values: CDR1 SGHDT, CDR2 YYEEEE. The CDR3 totals 16 residues. Written as DNA, the CDR3 is TGTGCCAGCAGCTTGATGGGACAGATCTCTGGAAACACCATATATTTT. Protein sequence: CASSLMGQISGNTIYF.

This clonotype was counted many times. This chain joins TRBV12-3 or TRBV12-4 and TRBJ1-2; D is unclear. V lost 6 bases and J lost 10, with 12 bases in between. This CDR3 is built from 11 residues. CDR3 residues: CASSLRRTYTF. The CDR3 DNA reads as TGTGCCAGCAGCCTCAGGAGAACCTACACCTTC.

Comments on this clonotype: A much larger clone lies a single base off, so this may be a read error. The chain couples TRBV14 to TRBJ2-2; D unresolved. The CDR3 length is 13 residues. Trimming stripped 3 bases from V and 0 bases from J, with 2 bases between. CDR1 is SGHDN and CDR2 is FVKESK in the germline V gene. CDR3 sequence: CASSQANTGELFF. The CDR3 DNA reads as TGTGCCAGCAGCCAGGCGAACACCGGGGAGCTGTTTTTT.

This clonotype has ten or more counts. This rearrangement joins TRBV3-1 to TRBJ2-5; TRBD2 matches 7 bases. The CDR3 sequence is 16 residues long. CDR1 and CDR2 from the germline V gene are LGHDT and YNNKEL (reference sequence). The junction had 13 bases not matched to a gene; V was cut back by 6 bases and J by 3 bases. The CDR3 spells CASSLQIVAGEETQYF. The CDR3, as DNA: TGTGCCAGCAGTCTCCAGATCGTGGCGGGAGAAGAGACCCAGTACTTC.

This clonotype was counted only a few times. The rearrangement links TRBV20-1 to TRBJ1-5; 8 nucleotides align to TRBD1. V was clipped by 4 bases and J by 0 bases; unmatched bases: 5. Germline lookup yields CDR1 DFQATT and CDR2 SNEGSKA (reference sequence). The CDR3 runs 15 residues. CDR3 in amino acids: CSATGTGVSNQPQHF. In nucleotides, the CDR3 is TGCAGTGCTACCGGGACAGGCGTTAGCAATCAGCCCCAGCATTTT.